The 31 T cell receptor beta chains in this list originate from one sample, sequenced in a study of control samples from healthy donors and cancer patients. TCRdb's copy holds only in-frame clones and misses some; the assay was immunoSEQ multiplex PCR. This repertoire shows 350,000 to 450,000 clones, about 93% found once; its top ten account for around 6.8%. What was sequenced was PBMCs. Receptors originate from a man in his forties or fifties with head and neck cancer.

This chain uses TRBV7-8 with TRBJ1-2; D possibly corresponds to TRBD1 (5 bases). V was pared by 6 bases and J by 3 bases, with 14 bases between. Germline CDR1 is SGHVS and CDR2 is FQNEAQ. There are 14 residues in the CDR3. DNA for the CDR3: TGTGCCAGCAGTGCGGGGGGATACCACTATGGCTACACCTTC. It translates to CASSAGGYHYGYTF.

The rearrangement uses TRBV6-5 and TRBJ2-2; D gene uncertain. Germline values: CDR1 MNHEY, CDR2 SVGAGI. Trimming took 2 bases from V and 4 from J, leaving 5 bases between them. The CDR3 covers 13 residues. In DNA form, the CDR3 reads TGTGCCAGCAGTTACAGGGCCACCGGGGAGCTGTTTTTT. Translation: CASSYRATGELFF.

The chain combines TRBV3-1 (or the pseudogene TRBV3-2) with TRBJ2-1; no clear D. V gave up 4 bases and J gave up 2 bases, with 12 bases separating them. This CDR3 is built from 15 residues. The V gene's germline CDR1 is LGHDT and CDR2 YNNKEL (reference sequence). The CDR3 DNA reads as TGTGCCAGCAGCCGATTCGCAGGTGCCTACAATGAGCAGTTCTTC. Its translation: CASSRFAGAYNEQFF.

This clone was counted between two and nine times. The genes are TRBV19 and TRBJ1-1, with TRBD1 matching 11 bases. This CDR3 region has 14 residues. CDR1 is LNHDA, CDR2 SQIVND, per germline (reference sequence). J gave up 5 bases and V 7 bases, and 6 bases lay outside the gene matches. Here the CDR3 DNA reads TGTGCCAGTATTGAGGACAGGGGGCAAACTGAAGCTTTCTTT. Amino acids: CASIEDRGQTEAFF.

The chain is built from TRBV4-3 and TRBJ1-4; tentatively, D is TRBD1 (5 bases). The CDR3 totals 15 residues. The V end lost 4 bases, the J end lost 3 bases, and 12 bases lay between the germline ends. The germline CDR1 and CDR2 sequences are LGHNA and YSLEER. The CDR3 DNA follows: TGCGCCAGCAGCCCCGAGGGGAGGCCTAATGAAAAACTGTTTTTT. It codes for CASSPEGRPNEKLFF.

The chain carries TRBV9 and TRBJ1-2; D may be TRBD1 (6 bases). Germline V lookup: CDR1 SGDLS, CDR2 YYNGEE. There are 13 residues in the CDR3. Trimming removed 4 bases at V and 3 bases at J, with 10 bases between. CDR3 sequence: CASSLQGYYGYTF. The CDR3 region has the DNA TGTGCCAGCAGCTTACAGGGATACTATGGCTACACCTTC.

The chain uses TRBV5-1 and TRBJ1-1, with D possibly TRBD1 on 5 matching bases. The CDR3 sequence is 17 residues long. V was shortened by 0 bases and J by 5 bases, with 20 bases between the two germline ends. The germline V gene has CDR1 SGHRS and CDR2 YFSETQ. The CDR3 is CASSLVQAANWGTEAFF. CDR3 coding DNA: TGCGCCAGCAGCTTGGTCCAGGCGGCAAACTGGGGGACTGAAGCTTTCTTT. Full variable domain (remainder filled in from reference TRBV5-1 and TRBJ1-1): KAGVTQTPRYLIKTRGQQVTLSCSPISGHRSVSWYQQTPGQGLQFLFEYFSETQRNKGNFPGRFSGRQFSNSRSEMNVSTLELGDSALYLCASSLVQAANWGTEAFFGQGTRLTVV.

This clone has only one observation. This sequence joins TRBV7-3 and TRBJ1-1; no definite D call. Trimming shortened V by 0 bases and J by 5 bases, and 7 bases separated the two germline ends. From germline, CDR1 is SGHTA and CDR2 FQGTGA. The CDR3 length is 13 residues. CDR3 DNA: TGTGCCAGCAGCTTAACGCCGGTAACTGAAGCTTTCTTT. Translated: CASSLTPVTEAFF.

The chain combines TRBV28 with TRBJ1-3; a possible D gene is TRBD1 (6 bases). Trimming left V 9 bases short and J 2 bases short, with 20 bases between. The germline CDR1 and CDR2 sequences are MDHEN and SYDVKM. CDR3 length: 16 residues. Here the CDR3 reads CASHLQGNWAGNTIYF. In nucleotides, the CDR3 is TGTGCCAGTCACCTACAGGGAAATTGGGCTGGAAACACCATATATTTT.

The gene calls are TRBV6-5 and TRBJ1-2; 7 bases are shared with TRBD1. V trimming: 5 bases; J trimming: 7 bases; junction bases outside the gene matches: 4. The CDR3 totals 12 residues. The germline V gene has CDR1 MNHEY and CDR2 SVGAGI. The CDR3 here is CASSTTGAGYTF. CDR3 DNA sequence: TGTGCCAGCAGTACCACAGGGGCTGGCTACACCTTC.

The genes are TRBV11-2 and TRBJ2-1, with D possibly matching TRBD2 (6 bases). Germline V lookup: CDR1 SGHAT, CDR2 FQNNGV. The CDR3 is made up of 12 amino acids. V shed 5 bases and J shed 7 bases, with 9 bases lying between them. Here the CDR3 DNA reads TGTGCCAGCAGCCCCGCGGGGAATGAGCAGTTCTTC. It translates to CASSPAGNEQFF.

The gene calls are TRBV3-1 (or the pseudogene TRBV3-2) and TRBJ1-3, with TRBD1 as a possible D gene (6 bases). Looked up from germline, CDR1 is LGHDT and CDR2 is YNNKEL (reference sequence). This CDR3 is 19 amino acids long. V lost 4 bases and J lost 0, with 22 bases in between. The DNA for the CDR3 is TGTGCCAGCAGCCCCCTGGGGGGGGCGGGATATCTCTCTGGAAACACCATATATTTT. Its translation: CASSPLGGAGYLSGNTIYF.

This clone was observed a few times. The chain joins TRBV11-2 to TRBJ2-2; possibly TRBD2 for D (6 bases). V was clipped by 1 base and J by 1 base, with 19 bases between them. The CDR3 length is 19 residues. CDR1 and CDR2 from the germline V gene are SGHAT and FQNNGV. As DNA, the CDR3 is TGTGCCAGCAGCTTAGTACGTGCGGGGAAAACTTTGAACACCGGGGAGCTGTTTTTT. It specifies CASSLVRAGKTLNTGELFF.

V gene TRBV25-1 combines with J gene TRBJ1-1; TRBD1 matches 8 bases. CDR3 length: 15 residues. Germline V gives CDR1 MGHDK, CDR2 SYGVNS. Losses at the gene ends were 3 bases for V and 0 bases for J; bases not matched to a gene: 3. In nucleotides, the CDR3 is TGTGCCAGCAGTGATCAGGGGGCAATGAACACTGAAGCTTTCTTT. Protein sequence: CASSDQGAMNTEAFF.

The rearrangement joins TRBV29-1 to TRBJ1-3; 9 positions match TRBD1. The CDR3 totals 16 residues. The V and J ends lost 6 bases and 1 base, in that order; junction bases with no gene match: 10. CDR1 and CDR2 from the germline V gene are SQVTM and ANQGSEA. The CDR3 here is CSVLRPGQGSGNTIYF. CDR3 sequence (DNA): TGCAGCGTATTACGTCCGGGACAGGGATCTGGAAACACCATATATTTT.

In this sample, this clone turned up once. The rearrangement joins TRBV5-6 to TRBJ2-7, with TRBD2 matching 8 bases. The CDR3 is made up of 14 amino acids. V was pared by 4 bases and J by 3 bases, with 6 bases of the junction left unmatched. CDR1 is SGHDT and CDR2 is YYEEEE in the germline V gene. The DNA for the CDR3 is TGTGCCAGCAGCACGGGACTAGAATACTACGAGCAGTACTTC. It translates to CASSTGLEYYEQYF. The full variable domain, its missing parts supplied by reference TRBV5-6 and TRBJ2-7, is DAGVTQSPTHLIKTRGQQVTLRCSPKSGHDTVSWYQQALGQGPQFIFQYYEEEERQRGNFPDRFSGHQFPNYSSELNVNALLLGDSALYLCASSTGLEYYEQYFGPGTRLTVT.

The CDR3 here is CASLPDQGSLFPEAFF. For the CDR3, the DNA is TGTGCCAGCCTCCCGGATCAAGGCAGTCTTTTTCCTGAAGCTTTCTTT. The rearrangement links TRBV27 to TRBJ1-1; no definite D call. The V gene's germline CDR1 is MNHEY and CDR2 SMNVEV (reference sequence). The CDR3 is made up of 16 amino acids. V dropped 8 bases and J dropped 6 bases, with 25 bases sitting between them.

The rearrangement joins TRBV5-6 to TRBJ2-1; 11 bases are shared with TRBD2. The CDR3 loop spans 19 amino acids. The V and J ends lost 1 base and 4 bases, in that order; junction bases with no gene match: 13. Germline V lookup: CDR1 SGHDT, CDR2 YYEEEE. CDR3 region: CASSLQTIAGGLYYNEQFF. Written as DNA, the CDR3 is TGTGCCAGCAGCTTGCAAACGATAGCGGGGGGGTTATATTACAATGAGCAGTTCTTC.

The chain couples TRBV6-2 or TRBV6-3 to TRBJ1-1, with TRBD1 as a possible D gene (6 bases). Germline CDR1 and CDR2: MNHEY and SVGEGT. The V end was cut by 2 bases, the J end by 0 bases, with 10 bases between. This CDR3 region has 15 residues. This CDR3 is CASSYHRTVNTEAFF. CDR3 bases: TGTGCCAGCAGTTACCACCGGACAGTGAACACTGAAGCTTTCTTT.

CDR3 residues: CASSLKGQSEQYF. CDR3 DNA: TGTGCCAGCAGCTTAAAGGGGCAGAGCGAGCAGTACTTC. This chain links TRBV7-3 with TRBJ2-7, with D possibly TRBD1 on 5 matching bases. This CDR3 spans 13 amino acids. Germline V lookup: CDR1 SGHTA, CDR2 FQGTGA. V lost 1 base, J lost 6 bases, and 10 bases lay in between.

This chain links TRBV27 with TRBJ1-2, with D unclear. CDR1 MNHEY and CDR2 SMNVEV come from the germline V gene (reference sequence). V lost 3 bases and J 0 bases, leaving 5 bases between the germline ends. The CDR3 totals 13 residues. The CDR3 region has the DNA TGTGCCAGCAGTTTGGCAGCTAACTATGGCTACACCTTC. Translated: CASSLAANYGYTF.

The CDR3 region has the DNA TGTGCCAGCAGCCGCTCCGAGGGTACTGAAGCTTTCTTT. Protein sequence: CASSRSEGTEAFF. The chain carries TRBV14 and TRBJ1-1; unclear D gene. V was cut by 4 bases and J by 5 bases, with 11 bases left in between. This CDR3 has 13 amino acids. Germline CDR1 and CDR2: SGHDN and FVKESK.

This chain links TRBV5-1 with TRBJ2-3; 9 nucleotides line up with TRBD2. J gave up 2 bases and V 0 bases, and 4 bases lay outside the gene matches. The germline V gene encodes CDR1 SGHRS and CDR2 YFSETQ. This CDR3 is 16 amino acids long. The CDR3 is CASSLVASGNTDTQYF. CDR3 in DNA: TGCGCCAGCAGCTTGGTGGCTAGCGGGAACACAGATACGCAGTATTTT.

The V and J genes are TRBV10-2 and TRBJ1-4; tentative D call: TRBD1 (6 bases). Germline assignment: CDR1 WSHSY and CDR2 SAAADI. The CDR3 totals 15 residues. V was shortened by 3 bases and J by 8 bases, with 16 bases between the two germline ends. CDR3 protein: CASSDRQGGKEKLFF. In DNA, the CDR3 is TGCGCCAGCAGTGATAGACAAGGGGGAAAAGAAAAACTGTTTTTT.

This chain's CDR3 is CASSLNHGGGDGEQFF. CDR3 DNA sequence: TGTGCCAGCAGCTTAAATCACGGCGGGGGGGACGGTGAGCAGTTCTTC. This chain links TRBV7-2 with TRBJ2-1; TRBD2 matches 9 bases. Germline V gene lookup returns CDR1 SGHTA and CDR2 FQGNSA. The CDR3 length is 16 residues. V lost 2 bases, J lost 9 bases, and 11 bases stayed unmatched.

The J gene is TRBJ1-3, the V gene TRBV28, with D uncertain. CDR3 size: 16 residues. The V gene's germline CDR1 is MDHEN and CDR2 SYDVKM. Trimming stripped 4 bases from V and 0 bases from J, with 13 bases between. The CDR3 is CASSSTPWYSGNTIYF. In nucleotides, the CDR3 is TGTGCCAGCAGTTCAACTCCCTGGTACTCTGGAAACACCATATATTTT.

This sequence joins TRBV29-1 and TRBJ2-2; 8 bases are a match to TRBD1. The CDR3 totals 17 residues. The V gene's germline CDR1 is SQVTM and CDR2 ANQGSEA. After removal of 6 bases from V and 6 bases from J, the junction contained 18 bases not matched to a gene. CDR3 in amino acids: CSVPAPNNRGESGELFF. CDR3 DNA: TGCAGCGTCCCCGCCCCCAATAACAGGGGGGAGTCCGGGGAGCTGTTTTTT.

The chain recombines TRBV12-3 or TRBV12-4 with TRBJ2-3, with D perhaps assigned TRBD1 or TRBD2 (5 bases each). With 11 bases removed from V and 1 base from J, the gap between germline ends came to 13 bases. The CDR3 runs 13 residues. The CDR3 DNA follows: TGTGCCGGGGCCGGGGAAGGCACAGATACGCAGTATTTT. Residues: CAGAGEGTDTQYF.

This chain joins TRBV6-5 and TRBJ2-3; tentative D call: TRBD2 (6 bases). Per the germline V gene, CDR1 is MNHEY and CDR2 is SVGAGI. This CDR3 is 15 amino acids long. V lost 8 bases, J lost 2 bases, and 17 bases lay in between. The CDR3 DNA is TGTGCCAGCCGTACTTCTAGCGTACCCACAGATACGCAGTATTTT. Its protein is CASRTSSVPTDTQYF.

CDR3 sequence: CASSVLWTGTPGSGANVLTF. DNA for the CDR3: TGTGCCAGCAGCGTGCTATGGACGGGAACCCCCGGCTCTGGGGCCAACGTCCTGACTTTC. The rearrangement links TRBV7-3 to TRBJ2-6; TRBD2 is a possible D gene (5 bases). Trimming took off 5 bases at V and 0 bases at J, with 23 bases between the two ends. Germline V lookup: CDR1 SGHTA, CDR2 FQGTGA. The CDR3 contains 20 residues.

The chain has TRBV29-1 and TRBJ2-7; 8 positions agree with TRBD1. Trimming removed 1 base from V and 6 bases from J; junction bases left unmatched: 5. The CDR3 contains 13 residues. Germline CDR1 reads SQVTM; CDR2 reads ANQGSEA. The CDR3 sequence is CSVEVGQGAEQYF. Written as DNA, the CDR3 is TGCAGCGTTGAAGTCGGACAGGGAGCCGAGCAGTACTTC.